This TCR beta chain was obtained from a study of T cells in Graves' hyperthyroidism and ophthalmopathy. Amplified TCR beta CDR3 regions came from RNA transcripts. HTBI primers were the set used in a first-round RT-PCR of the TCR CDR3. TCRdb fed the multiplex PCR reads into MiXCR, producing one record per CDR3 protein. The table lists about 350,000 distinct CDR3 sequences, about a sixth of them singletons. Overall study findings and caveats: Ophthalmopathy, as predicted by the model, came a median 6.5 months after the prediction.

Duration under 3 months, a NOSPECS grade of at least 4, and a Clinical Activity Score of at least 3 characterized the ophthalmopathy patients. This clonotype has ten or more counts. Its cognate antigen is unknown. V was clipped by 4 bases and J by 4 bases; unmatched bases: 7. The CDR3 runs 15 residues. Sequencing was done on a sample of blood. The receptor was derived from a woman aged 35 to 49 with Graves' ophthalmopathy. The chain combines TRBV12-3 or TRBV12-4 with TRBJ2-7, with 10 bases identical to TRBD1. The CDR3 DNA sequence: TGTGCCAGCAGTTCGGACAGGGGGTCGGCTTACGAGCAGTACTTC. Amino acid sequence: CASSSDRGSAYEQYF.